This T cell receptor (beta chain) was identified in a study of blood T cells in healthy people across ages. A second 7 to 11 cycle PCR used barcoded and J-beta primers. Through a template-switch adaptor with 12 random nucleotides, each cDNA molecule received a tag. Every sample produced at least 2.5 million CDR3-containing paired-end reads. TCRdb itself ran the 5' RACE reads through MiXCR, one entry per CDR3 protein. The table records around 710,000 distinct CDR3 sequences, 43% of them present only once. Study results and limitations: Both higher diversity and more naive CD4+ cells marked long-lived donors when set against aged donors.

CDR3 length equals 11 residues. Looked up from germline, CDR1 is SNHLY and CDR2 is FYNNEI. Trimming left V 6 bases short and J 6 bases short, with 9 bases between. Worth noting for this clonotype: Antigen unknown.

Total RNA amounts of at least 6 micrograms were extracted per sample. The material sequenced was blood. This clonotype was obtained from a woman aged 55 to 70 in good health. The V call is TRBV2, the J call TRBJ2-7; D call uncertain. For the CDR3, the DNA is TGTGCCAGCAGGGCTAGTTCCGAGCAGTACTTC. Translated: CASRASSEQYF.